This TCR beta chain originates from a study of tissue T cells after allogeneic stem cell transplantation. At the level of the study: Several unmodified and three CD34-selected T-cell-depleted grafts went to graft-versus-host disease patients. Viable blood and marrow gave sorted CD3+ T cells if numbers allowed.

On this clone: No antigen is known for it.

CDR1 and CDR2 from the germline V gene are SQVTM and ANQGSEA. V was trimmed by 5 bases and J by 6 bases, leaving 7 bases between them. The CDR3 spans 10 residues. The method was immunoSEQ multiplex PCR; TCRdb's version includes in-frame clones alone and lacks a portion of them. There are just over 25,000 clones in the sample; about 90% occur only once, and roughly 2% lies in the top ten. Notes on the study in general: Motif-based clustering found tissue-specific repertoire signatures shared across patients, though few clones were shared. The patient cohort was small and clinically heterogeneous, with limited sampling depth.

This TCR was recovered from a male donor at least 60 years old who later had graft-versus-host disease after an allogeneic stem cell transplant. This rearrangement joins TRBV29-1 to TRBJ1-2, with D unclear. Here the sequenced sample was blood, taken before transplantation. This CDR3 reads CSVYEDGYTF. The CDR3 bases are TGCAGCGTTTACGAGGATGGCTACACCTTC.